The 2 T cell receptor beta chains below all came from one sample that was sequenced in a study of T-cell reconstitution after alpha-beta-depleted transplantation in children. TCRbeta library construction was performed incorporating unique molecular identifiers. MiXCR was run by TCRdb on the PCR reads, yielding one entry per CDR3 protein. The sample carries 350,000 to 450,000 distinct CDR3 sequences, 10% to 15% recorded once. The material was PBMCs, obtained from the stem cell graft. These receptors came from a human donor who donated a stem cell graft to a child with Fanconi anemia.

The rearrangement links TRBV20-1 to TRBJ1-1, with 8 positions matching TRBD1. This CDR3 is built from 12 residues. CDR1 and CDR2 (germline): DFQATT, SNEGSKA (reference sequence). V was pared by 4 bases and J by 3 bases, with 1 base of the junction left unmatched. The DNA of the CDR3 is TGCAGTGCTACGACAGGGGACACTGAAGCTTTCTTT. Protein sequence: CSATTGDTEAFF.

The rearrangement links TRBV4-2 to TRBJ2-2; D perhaps matches TRBD1 (6 bases). V gave up 6 bases and J gave up 0 bases, with 11 bases separating them. The CDR3 contains 15 residues. Per the germline V gene, CDR1 is LGHNA and CDR2 is YNFKEQ. CDR3 loop: CASRLQGANTGELFF. CDR3 nucleotide sequence: TGTGCCAGCAGGTTACAGGGCGCGAACACCGGGGAGCTGTTTTTT.